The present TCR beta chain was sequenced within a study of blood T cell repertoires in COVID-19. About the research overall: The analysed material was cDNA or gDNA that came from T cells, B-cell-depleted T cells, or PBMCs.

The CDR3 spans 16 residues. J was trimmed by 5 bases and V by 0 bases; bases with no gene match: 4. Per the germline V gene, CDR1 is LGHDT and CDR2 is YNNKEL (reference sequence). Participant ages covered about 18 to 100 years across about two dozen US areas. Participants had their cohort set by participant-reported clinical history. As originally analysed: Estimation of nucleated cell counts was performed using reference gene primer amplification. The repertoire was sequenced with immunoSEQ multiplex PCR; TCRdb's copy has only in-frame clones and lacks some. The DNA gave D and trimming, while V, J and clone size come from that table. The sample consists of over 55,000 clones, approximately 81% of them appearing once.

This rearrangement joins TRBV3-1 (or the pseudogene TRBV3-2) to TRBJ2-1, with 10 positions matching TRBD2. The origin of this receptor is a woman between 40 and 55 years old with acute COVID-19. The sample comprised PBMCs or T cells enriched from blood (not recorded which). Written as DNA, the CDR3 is TGTGCCAGCAGCCAAGAAGCGGGAGGGTATCACAATGAGCAGTTCTTC. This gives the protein CASSQEAGGYHNEQFF.